This T cell receptor beta chain stems from a study of CD4 and CD8 cells across lung adenocarcinoma regions. The patients had localized lung adenocarcinoma, a non-small cell subtype. This clonotype was observed a few times. The CDR3 sequence is 13 residues long. The V gene's germline CDR1 is MNHEY and CDR2 SVGAGI. V dropped 0 bases and J dropped 6 bases, with 6 bases sitting between them. Via MiXCR, TCRdb re-called the PCR reads, giving one row per CDR3 protein. This sample has thousands of distinct CDR3 sequences, with 60% to 80% found just once. The V and J genes are TRBV6-5 and TRBJ2-1; D not resolved. The TCR was taken from a male donor with lung adenocarcinoma. The CD4 and CD8 labels of this study may be unreliable. The sequencing input was CD4+ T cells from the margin of a lung tumor. The CDR3 DNA reads as TGTGCCAGCAGTTACTCGAGAGGCAATGAGCAGTTCTTC. Amino acids: CASSYSRGNEQFF.